This TCR beta chain was profiled in a study of siplizumab effects on memory and regulatory T cells. Notes on the study in general: Naive T cells looked more diverse than memory cells and looked like major alloresponse contributors. Controls showed an average of roughly 25% Treg-derived mappable alloreactive CD4+ clones, while siplizumab showed roughly 74%. Siplizumab significantly brought down the alloreactive sequences that trace back to unstimulated CD4+ memory cells.

This clone is a singleton in its sample. Its antigen is as yet unknown. Per sample, around 91,000 TCR templates were assayed. TCRdb's table, derived via immunoSEQ multiplex PCR, lists solely in-frame clones and lacks some. Of 80,000 to 130,000 clones listed, 75% to 95% are singletons. Germline assignment: CDR1 MNHEY and CDR2 SMNVEV (reference sequence). The CDR3 runs to 14 residues. V was trimmed by 5 bases and J by 4 bases, leaving 13 bases between them. The chain has TRBV27 and TRBJ2-3; D is possibly TRBD1 (5 bases). The sequenced sample was CD4+ T cells sorted from blood. This receptor was obtained from a human donor in good health. Some clones in this sample may be carry-over from other donors' samples. The DNA for the CDR3 is TGTGCCAGCAGTCGAATACAGGCCCCAGATACGCAGTATTTT. Translation gives CASSRIQAPDTQYF.